These 27 T cell receptor beta chains originate from one sample sequenced in a study of T cells in Graves' hyperthyroidism and ophthalmopathy. Amplified TCR beta CDR3 regions derived from RNA transcripts. In the first-round RT-PCR of the TCR CDR3, the HTBI primer set was used. TCRdb processed the multiplex PCR reads anew with MiXCR; each CDR3 protein has one entry. This repertoire shows about 840,000 distinct CDR3 sequences, 38% found once; its top ten account for approximately 10%. The material sequenced was blood. The receptors were sampled from a man in his late teens or twenties with Graves' hyperthyroidism.

The genes are TRBV19 and TRBJ2-7; D is unclear. CDR1 is LNHDA, CDR2 SQIVND, per germline (reference sequence). The V and J ends lost 11 bases and 3 bases respectively, with 23 bases between them. This CDR3 is built from 15 residues. The CDR3 sequence: CASPVCGVKVYEQYF. The CDR3 DNA reads TGTGCCTCCCCGGTGTGTGGAGTAAAAGTCTACGAGCAGTACTTC.

This clonotype was found many times. This chain links TRBV24-1 with TRBJ2-5, with TRBD2 identical over 8 bases. This CDR3 is built from 18 residues. Losses at the gene ends were 0 bases for V and 5 bases for J; bases not matched to a gene: 13. Germline CDR1 is KGHDR and CDR2 is SFDVKD. In DNA form, the CDR3 reads TGTGCCACCAGTGATTTGGTACAGCGGGGGCGGTTCAGGGAGACCCAGTACTTC. It specifies CATSDLVQRGRFRETQYF.

This clonotype has more than one count but fewer than ten. The chain has TRBV6-2 or TRBV6-3 and TRBJ1-5; D remains ambiguous. Germline CDR1 and CDR2: MNHEY and SVGEGT. The length of the CDR3 is 15 residues. With 0 bases removed from V and 7 bases from J, the gap between germline ends came to 13 bases. The CDR3 region is CASSYSEGFEQPQHF. The CDR3 bases are TGTGCCAGCAGTTACTCGGAAGGGTTCGAACAGCCCCAGCATTTT.

This clonotype was counted many times. The gene calls are TRBV15 and TRBJ1-1; D remains unclear. The CDR3 extends over 16 amino acids. V shed 2 bases and J shed 1 base, with 14 bases lying between them. Germline-derived CDR1 and CDR2 are LNHNV and YYDKDF (reference sequence). CDR3 residues: CATSRQPGTWNTEAFF. CDR3 DNA: TGTGCCACCAGCAGACAACCTGGTACGTGGAACACTGAAGCTTTCTTT. Full variable domain (remainder filled in from reference TRBV15 and TRBJ1-1): DAMVIQNPRYQVTQFGKPVTLSCSQTLNHNVMYWYQQKSSQAPKLLFHYYDKDFNNEADTPDNFQSRRPNTSFCFLDIRSPGLGDTAMYLCATSRQPGTWNTEAFFGQGTRLTVV.

The sample holds one count of this clonotype. A much bigger clone sits one base away, suggesting this may be a read error. It is likely a read error, because the conserved phenylalanine at the end of the CDR3 is missing. The chain recombines TRBV5-1 with TRBJ1-5, with D uncertain. This CDR3 region has 13 residues. CDR1 and CDR2 from the germline V gene are SGHRS and YFSETQ. V was shortened by 3 bases and J by 4 bases, with 8 bases between the two germline ends. For the CDR3, the DNA is TGCGCCAGCAGCTGGTCGACGAATCAGCCCCAGCATTCT. Its translation: CASSWSTNQPQHS.

This clonotype turned up a few times. The rearrangement uses TRBV9 and TRBJ2-7, with 9 bases identical to TRBD1. The CDR3 extends over 16 amino acids. CDR1 SGDLS and CDR2 YYNGEE come from the germline V gene. V dropped 2 bases and J dropped 3; count of bases not matched to a gene: 9. CDR3: CASSVTGTGPLYEQYF. CDR3 coding DNA: TGTGCCAGCAGCGTGACAGGGACAGGGCCGCTCTACGAGCAGTACTTC. Combining the CDR3 with reference TRBV9 and TRBJ2-7 gives the whole variable domain DSGVTQTPKHLITATGQRVTLRCSPRSGDLSVYWYQQSLDQGLQFLIQYYNGEERAKGNILERFSAQQFPDLHSELNLSSLELGDSALYFCASSVTGTGPLYEQYFGPGTRLTVT.

The chain is built from TRBV9 and TRBJ2-7; TRBD1 matches 10 bases. J was trimmed by 6 bases and V by 7 bases; bases with no gene match: 10. The CDR3 has 14 residues. Germline lookup yields CDR1 SGDLS and CDR2 YYNGEE. CDR3 DNA sequence: TGTGCCAGCGAAAGGACAGGGGGTTTTGGCGAGCAGTACTTC. It is translated as CASERTGGFGEQYF.

There are a few counts of this clonotype. The chain combines TRBV7-2 with TRBJ2-5; 7 bases line up with TRBD1. This CDR3 region has 13 residues. With V trimmed by 5 bases and J by 4 bases, 4 bases remained unmatched. CDR1 and CDR2 (germline): SGHTA, FQGNSA. CDR3 bases: TGTGCCAGCAGCATCACAGGGGCAGAGACCCAGTACTTC. The encoded protein is CASSITGAETQYF.

The chain joins TRBV7-2 to TRBJ1-4, with 7 bases aligning to TRBD1. Trimming removed 2 bases from V and 15 bases from J; junction bases left unmatched: 6. The CDR3 loop spans 12 amino acids. Germline CDR1 reads SGHTA; CDR2 reads FQGNSA. The CDR3 spells CASSLRTGVVFF. CDR3 in DNA: TGTGCCAGCAGCTTACGAACAGGGGTGGTGTTTTTT. Using reference TRBV7-2 and TRBJ1-4 for the parts outside the CDR3, the full variable domain is GAGVSQSPSNKVTEKGKDVELRCDPISGHTALYWYRQSLGQGLEFLIYFQGNSAPDKSGLPSDRFSAERTGGSVSTLTIQRTQQEDSAVYLCASSLRTGVVFFGSGTQLSVL.

This chain links TRBV24-1 with TRBJ2-1; TRBD1 is a possible D gene (5 bases). CDR3 length: 12 residues. The germline V gene encodes CDR1 KGHDR and CDR2 SFDVKD. The V and J ends lost 7 bases and 6 bases respectively, with 9 bases between them. The CDR3 bases are TGTGCCACCAGAGGGGTAGGCAATGAGCAGTTCTTC. Its translation: CATRGVGNEQFF.

This clonotype was seen more than once but under ten times. V and J are TRBV4-2 and TRBJ1-5; D remains ambiguous. The V and J ends lost 0 bases and 4 bases respectively, with 13 bases between them. CDR3 length equals 16 residues. The germline V gene has CDR1 LGHNA and CDR2 YNFKEQ. In DNA form, the CDR3 reads TGTGCCAGCAGCCAAGAAAATGGCAGAGGTAATCAGCCCCAGCATTTT. It yields the protein CASSQENGRGNQPQHF.

This clonotype has only a few counts. The CDR3 sequence is CSVEDRGVAGMNTEAFF. Written as DNA, the CDR3 is TGCAGCGTTGAAGATCGGGGGGTAGCAGGCATGAACACTGAAGCTTTCTTT. The chain couples TRBV29-1 to TRBJ1-1, with D possibly TRBD1 on 5 matching bases. This CDR3 region has 17 residues. V was clipped by 0 bases and J by 0 bases, with 17 bases between them. Germline V gene data show CDR1 as SQVTM and CDR2 as ANQGSEA.

The chain couples TRBV10-3 to TRBJ2-5, with 8 positions matching TRBD2. The CDR3 runs to 20 residues. Germline values: CDR1 ENHRY, CDR2 SYGVKD. The V and J ends lost 4 bases and 4 bases, in that order; junction bases with no gene match: 23. The CDR3 DNA reads as TGTGCCATCAGTGTTATTTCCCCTCGGTCGGCTGTAGCGGGATCAGAGACCCAGTACTTC. Translated, it gives CAISVISPRSAVAGSETQYF.

This clonotype was seen more than once but under ten times. The chain joins TRBV20-1 to TRBJ2-7, with 7 bases lining up with TRBD1. This CDR3 spans 12 amino acids. Germline CDR1 reads DFQATT; CDR2 reads SNEGSKA (reference sequence). Trimming at V came to 5 bases and at J to 5 bases, leaving 6 bases not matched to a gene. CDR3 in amino acids: CSAGGQQNEQYF. In DNA form, the CDR3 reads TGCAGTGCTGGGGGACAGCAAAACGAGCAGTACTTC.

This clonotype showed up many times. The rearrangement uses TRBV7-9 and TRBJ1-1; D gene uncertain. CDR1 and CDR2 (germline): SEHNR, FQNEAQ (reference sequence). Trimming took 2 bases from V and 6 from J, leaving 7 bases between them. CDR3 length: 12 amino acids. The CDR3 region is CASSLKGPEAFF. The CDR3 DNA reads TGTGCCAGCAGCTTAAAAGGGCCTGAAGCTTTCTTT. Full variable domain (missing parts from reference TRBV7-9 and TRBJ1-1): DTGVSQNPRHKITKRGQNVTFRCDPISEHNRLYWYRQTLGQGPEFLTYFQNEAQLEKSRLLSDRFSAERPKGSFSTLEIQRTEQGDSAMYLCASSLKGPEAFFGQGTRLTVV.

CDR3 coding DNA: TGTGCCAGCAGCTTATTTAGGGGACCGCCCTACGAGCAGTACTTC. Its protein is CASSLFRGPPYEQYF. The rearrangement joins TRBV7-3 to TRBJ2-7; D is possibly TRBD1 or TRBD2 (5 bases each). The CDR3 totals 15 residues. The germline V and J ends were trimmed by 2 bases and 2 bases, with 13 bases remaining between them. Germline V gives CDR1 SGHTA, CDR2 FQGTGA.

The chain carries TRBV10-3 and TRBJ2-2; D is undetermined. CDR1 is ENHRY and CDR2 is SYGVKD in the germline V gene. The CDR3 has 13 residues. Deletions cut 10 bases from V and 8 bases from J, with 17 bases between. CDR3 sequence reads: CASGRVPDGELFF. The CDR3, as DNA: TGTGCCAGCGGTAGGGTCCCGGATGGGGAGCTGTTTTTT.

The V gene is TRBV24-1, the J gene TRBJ2-3; 8 bases match TRBD2. Germline V CDR1 and CDR2: KGHDR, SFDVKD. The CDR3 loop spans 16 amino acids. V was pared by 4 bases and J by 1 base, with 6 bases of the junction left unmatched. CDR3 amino acids: CATSDLSGKGTDTQYF. In DNA form, the CDR3 reads TGTGCCACCAGTGACCTTAGCGGGAAGGGCACAGATACGCAGTATTTT.

A few counts support this clonotype. The chain carries TRBV11-3 and TRBJ2-5; no clear D gene. Germline-derived CDR1 and CDR2 are SGHNT and YENEEA. V lost 0 bases, J lost 2 bases, and 10 bases lay in between. The CDR3 runs 15 residues. The CDR3 region has the DNA TGTGCCAGCAGCTTAGATCTGGGAACTCAAGAGACCCAGTACTTC. Protein sequence: CASSLDLGTQETQYF.

The genes are TRBV7-3 and TRBJ2-7; D gene uncertain. Per germline, CDR1 SGHTA and CDR2 FQGTGA. V was shortened by 0 bases and J by 4 bases, with 7 bases between the two germline ends. The CDR3 sequence is 13 residues long. In DNA, the CDR3 is TGTGCCAGCAGCTTAACTCCAGGTTACGAGCAGTACTTC. Translation gives CASSLTPGYEQYF.

CDR3 DNA sequence: TGTGCCAGCAGCTCCGATTGGGCAGATACGCAGTATTTT. Amino acid sequence: CASSSDWADTQYF. The chain carries TRBV7-9 and TRBJ2-3; unclear D gene. Per the germline V gene, CDR1 is SEHNR and CDR2 is FQNEAQ (reference sequence). Trimming removed 4 bases from V and 4 bases from J, with 9 bases in between. The CDR3 extends over 13 amino acids. Full variable domain (remainder filled in from reference TRBV7-9 and TRBJ2-3): DTGVSQNPRHKITKRGQNVTFRCDPISEHNRLYWYRQTLGQGPEFLTYFQNEAQLEKSRLLSDRFSAERPKGSFSTLEIQRTEQGDSAMYLCASSSDWADTQYFGPGTRLTVL.

This clonotype was seen many times. The rearrangement joins TRBV7-2 to TRBJ2-7; D unclear. V gave up 5 bases and J gave up 0 bases, with 11 bases separating them. The CDR3 runs 14 residues. CDR1 and CDR2 (germline): SGHTA, FQGNSA. DNA of the CDR3: TGTGCCAGCAGCCCGACGACCCTCTCCTACGAGCAGTACTTC. The encoded protein is CASSPTTLSYEQYF.

The count of this clonotype is one. This sequence joins TRBV5-1 and TRBJ2-7; weak D call: TRBD1 (5 bases). This CDR3 region has 15 residues. CDR1 is SGHRS, CDR2 YFSETQ, per germline. Trimming took off 4 bases at V and 6 bases at J, with 20 bases between the two ends. The CDR3 DNA follows: TGCGCCAGCAGCCAAGAAGCTGGCAGGGTACCCGAGCAGTACTTC. It encodes CASSQEAGRVPEQYF.

There are a few counts of this clonotype. The chain is built from TRBV9 and TRBJ2-2; 11 positions match TRBD2. This CDR3 has 17 amino acids. Germline CDR1 SGDLS, CDR2 YYNGEE. Trimming removed 0 bases from V and 3 bases from J; junction bases left unmatched: 4. The chain's CDR3 is CASSVDSGRADTGELFF. In nucleotides, the CDR3 is TGTGCCAGCAGCGTAGATAGCGGGAGGGCGGACACCGGGGAGCTGTTTTTT.

Many counts were recorded for this clonotype. This chain links TRBV7-9 with TRBJ2-7; TRBD2 is a possible D gene (5 bases). This CDR3 has 13 amino acids. Germline loops: CDR1 SEHNR, CDR2 FQNEAQ (reference sequence). V lost 1 base, J lost 7 bases, and 11 bases lay in between. The CDR3 nucleotides are TGTGCCAGCAGCTTAGGGCCGCCGGGGGAGCAGTACTTC. This gives the protein CASSLGPPGEQYF.

J is TRBJ2-5 and V is TRBV9, with 12 bases fitting TRBD2. The CDR3 is 18 amino acids. Trimming removed 2 bases from V and 1 base from J; junction bases left unmatched: 9. Germline values: CDR1 SGDLS, CDR2 YYNGEE. Written as DNA, the CDR3 is TGTGCCAGCAGCGTTGGGACTAGCGGGCTGCTGACCCAAGAGACCCAGTACTTC. Translation: CASSVGTSGLLTQETQYF. Drawing the rest from reference TRBV9 and TRBJ2-5, the complete variable domain is DSGVTQTPKHLITATGQRVTLRCSPRSGDLSVYWYQQSLDQGLQFLIQYYNGEERAKGNILERFSAQQFPDLHSELNLSSLELGDSALYFCASSVGTSGLLTQETQYFGPGTRLLVL.

This clonotype was found many times. In DNA, the CDR3 is TGTGCCACCCAGGACTCTGGGGCCAACGTCCTGACTTTC. Translating gives CATQDSGANVLTF. This chain connects TRBV24-1 to TRBJ2-6, with unresolved D. This CDR3 region has 13 residues. With 9 bases removed from V and 0 bases from J, the gap between germline ends came to 5 bases. Germline assignment: CDR1 KGHDR and CDR2 SFDVKD.